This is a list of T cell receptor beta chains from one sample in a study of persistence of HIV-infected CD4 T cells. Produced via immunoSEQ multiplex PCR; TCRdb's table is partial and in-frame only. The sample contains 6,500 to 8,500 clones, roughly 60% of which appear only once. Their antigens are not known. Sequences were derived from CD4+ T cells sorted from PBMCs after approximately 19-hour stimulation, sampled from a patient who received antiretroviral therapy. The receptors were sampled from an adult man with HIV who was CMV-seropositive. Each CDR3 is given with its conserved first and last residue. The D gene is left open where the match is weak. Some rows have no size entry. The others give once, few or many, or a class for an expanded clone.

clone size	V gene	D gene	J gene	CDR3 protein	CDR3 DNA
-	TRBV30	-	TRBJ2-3	CAWSEIALSTDTQYF	TGTGCCTGGAGTGAAATAGCGCTTAGCACAGATACGCAGTATTTT
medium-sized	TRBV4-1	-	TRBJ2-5	CASSQDPTRYQETQYF	TGCGCCAGCAGCCAAGATCCAACGAGGTACCAAGAGACCCAGTACTTC
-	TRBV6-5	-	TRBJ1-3	CASSISRGISTIYF	TGTGCCAGCAGTATCTCTCGGGGTATAAGCACCATATATTTT
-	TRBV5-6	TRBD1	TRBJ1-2	CASSLRTGRVGKFYTF	TGTGCCAGCAGCTTGCGGACAGGGCGGGTGGGAAAGTTCTACACCTTC
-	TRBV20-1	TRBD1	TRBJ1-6	CSARGQGFNSPLHF	TGCAGTGCTCGTGGACAGGGTTTTAATTCACCCCTCCACTTT
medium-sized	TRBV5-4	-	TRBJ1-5	CASSLTGSNQPQHF	TGTGCCAGCAGCCTAACCGGTAGCAATCAGCCCCAGCATTTT
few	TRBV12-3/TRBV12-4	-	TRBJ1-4	CASSPGLREKLFF	TGTGCCAGCAGTCCCGGCCTGCGGGAAAAACTGTTTTTT
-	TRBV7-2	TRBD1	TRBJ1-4	CASSQEGQGGEKLFF	TGTGCCAGCAGCCAAGAGGGACAGGGGGGAGAAAAACTGTTTTTT
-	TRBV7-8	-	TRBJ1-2	CASSFISGFGGSSYGYTF	TGTGCCAGCAGCTTTATTTCAGGATTCGGGGGTTCTTCCTATGGCTACACCTTC
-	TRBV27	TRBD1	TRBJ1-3	CASRRTGRSGNTIYF	TGTGCCAGCAGGAGGACAGGTCGCTCTGGAAACACCATATATTTT
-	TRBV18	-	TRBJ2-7	CASSPGGRGSYEQYF	TGTGCCAGCTCACCAGGGGGCAGGGGATCTTACGAGCAGTACTTC
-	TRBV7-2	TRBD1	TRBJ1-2	CASSSTRTGVKNYGYTF	TGTGCCAGCAGCTCCACCAGGACAGGGGTCAAAAACTATGGCTACACCTTC
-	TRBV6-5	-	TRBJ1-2	CASTTGGVGGYTF	TGTGCCAGCACTACAGGCGGGGTCGGGGGCTACACCTTC